The 13 T cell receptor beta chains presented below share a single source sample, sequenced in a study of cytomegalovirus exposure and HLA in healthy donors. Vbeta (60) and Jbeta (13) primers were used in the PCR. TCRdb's table, derived via immunoSEQ multiplex PCR, lists solely in-frame clones and lacks some. This table holds approximately 79,000 clones, under 80% found once. The sequenced sample consisted of PBMCs. These receptor sequences come from a man between 40 and 49 years old in good health and CMV-seronegative.

J is TRBJ1-5 and V is TRBV10-3; D may be TRBD1 (6 bases). The CDR3 has 13 residues. The ends were cut back, 9 bases at V and 1 base at J, with 10 bases in the middle. Germline CDR1 reads ENHRY; CDR2 reads SYGVKD. CDR3 protein: CAIRQASNQPQHF. The CDR3 DNA follows: TGTGCCATAAGACAGGCAAGCAATCAGCCCCAGCATTTT.

With respect to this clone: The same CDR3 is also encoded by other DNA sequences in this sample. The chain combines TRBV5-1 with TRBJ1-1; D is perhaps TRBD1 (5 bases). V shed 1 base and J shed 2 bases, with 6 bases lying between them. The germline V gene encodes CDR1 SGHRS and CDR2 YFSETQ. The CDR3 runs 13 residues. The CDR3 sequence: CASSLRGNTEAFF. In nucleotides, the CDR3 is TGCGCCAGCAGCTTGAGGGGAAACACTGAAGCTTTCTTT.

This chain uses TRBV28 with TRBJ1-2, with 11 bases aligning to TRBD1. Germline V CDR1 and CDR2: MDHEN, SYDVKM. The CDR3 is made up of 16 amino acids. Trimming cost V 5 bases and J 4 bases; bases outside gene matches: 9. The CDR3 here is CASSPIGTGGIYGYTF. The CDR3, as DNA: TGTGCCAGCAGTCCGATCGGGACAGGGGGGATCTATGGCTACACCTTC.

The rearrangement links TRBV5-4 to TRBJ1-1; 8 bases line up with TRBD1. The CDR3 runs to 17 residues. The trim removed 4 bases at V and 0 bases at J, leaving 11 bases unmatched. The germline gives CDR1 SGHNT, CDR2 YYREEE (reference sequence). CDR3 loop: CASSPERTGTMNTEAFF. The CDR3, as DNA: TGTGCCAGCAGCCCCGAACGGACAGGGACCATGAACACTGAAGCTTTCTTT. The whole variable domain, remainder taken from reference TRBV5-4 and TRBJ1-1, is ETGVTQSPTHLIKTRGQQVTLRCSSQSGHNTVSWYQQALGQGPQFIFQYYREEENGRGNFPPRFSGLQFPNYSSELNVNALELDDSALYLCASSPERTGTMNTEAFFGQGTRLTVV.

This clone was recorded once. This chain connects TRBV7-9 to TRBJ2-3; 12 nucleotides line up with TRBD2. The CDR3 sequence is 15 residues long. Germline loops: CDR1 SEHNR, CDR2 FQNEAQ (reference sequence). Trimming cost V 8 bases and J 2 bases; bases outside gene matches: 5. The DNA for the CDR3 is TGTGCCAGCGGTTCTAGCGGGAGGGTCACAGATACGCAGTATTTT. This translates into CASGSSGRVTDTQYF.

This chain links TRBV4-2 with TRBJ2-1; 13 positions match TRBD2. CDR1 is LGHNA, CDR2 YNFKEQ, per germline. Germline trimming cut 1 base from V and 10 bases from J; bases unmatched to any gene: 16. This CDR3 contains 19 residues. DNA for the CDR3: TGTGCCAGCAGCCAAGTTACCCCGGGACTAGCGGGGACTTGGGGAGAGCAGTTCTTC. Translation gives CASSQVTPGLAGTWGEQFF.

This clone was seen once. This chain connects TRBV6-1 to TRBJ2-5, with D maybe TRBD1 (6 bases). The CDR3 spans 15 residues. Germline CDR1 and CDR2: MNHNS and SASEGT. The V end lost 2 bases, the J end lost 4 bases, and 14 bases lay between the germline ends. This CDR3 is CASSEFAQGRETQYF. The CDR3 nucleotides read TGTGCCAGCAGTGAATTCGCACAGGGTCGAGAGACCCAGTACTTC.

The V call is TRBV28, the J call TRBJ2-7, with a possible D match to TRBD2 (5 bases). V lost 8 bases, J lost 2 bases, and 13 bases lay in between. The CDR3 extends over 13 amino acids. Germline CDR1 reads MDHEN; CDR2 reads SYDVKM. The DNA of the CDR3 is TGTGCCAGCCTCTCCCCGGGAACCTACGAGCAGTACTTC. It specifies CASLSPGTYEQYF.

The chain combines TRBV6-5 with TRBJ1-5; D not certain. The CDR3 contains 14 residues. CDR1 MNHEY and CDR2 SVGAGI come from the germline V gene. V lost 5 bases and J 2 bases, leaving 10 bases between the germline ends. CDR3 nucleotides: TGTGCCAGCAGTAGTCAAGGAGGCAATCAGCCCCAGCATTTT. Translating gives CASSSQGGNQPQHF.

V and J are TRBV30 and TRBJ1-5; D is perhaps TRBD1 (5 bases). The CDR3 length is 14 residues. Per germline, CDR1 GTSNPN and CDR2 SVGIG (reference sequence). Trimming took 0 bases from V and 4 from J, leaving 10 bases between them. The chain's CDR3 is CAWSVRQRNQPQHF. CDR3 nucleotide sequence: TGTGCCTGGAGTGTACGACAGCGAAATCAGCCCCAGCATTTT.

V is TRBV7-2 and J is TRBJ2-5; the D gene is possibly TRBD1 (9 bases). The J call is in doubt because the DNA end fits TRBJ2-7 better. The CDR3 is 14 amino acids. Germline V gene lookup returns CDR1 SGHTA and CDR2 FQGNSA. CDR3 region: CASSSGTGIHEQYF. The CDR3 DNA follows: TGTGCCAGCAGTAGCGGGACAGGGATCCACGAGCAGTACTTC.

This chain uses TRBV2 with TRBJ2-5; 7 nucleotides line up with TRBD2. Germline trimming cut 8 bases from V and 7 bases from J; bases unmatched to any gene: 4. Germline-derived CDR1 and CDR2 are SNHLY and FYNNEI. This CDR3 is built from 11 residues. The chain's CDR3 is CASGWGGTQYF. For the CDR3, the DNA is TGTGCCAGCGGTTGGGGGGGGACCCAGTACTTC.

This chain links TRBV27 with TRBJ2-7; TRBD2 aligns across 8 bases. With V trimmed by 5 bases and J by 3 bases, 6 bases remained unmatched. The CDR3 extends over 14 amino acids. Germline CDR1 is MNHEY and CDR2 is SMNVEV (reference sequence). The CDR3 loop reads CASSLPGLDYEQYF. The CDR3 nucleotides are TGTGCCAGCAGTCTACCGGGACTAGACTACGAGCAGTACTTC.